These 17 T cell receptor beta chains were all obtained from the same sample, sequenced in a study of cytomegalovirus exposure and HLA in healthy donors. 60 Vbeta and 13 Jbeta primers were used in PCR. This table comes from immunoSEQ multiplex PCR, and its TCRdb copy is limited to in-frame clones, with some not included. The sample includes around 190,000 clones, 65% to 80% seen only once; the top ten take approximately 0.7%. Sequencing was performed on PBMCs. The origin of the receptors is a woman aged 40 to 55 in good health and CMV-seronegative.

The chain combines TRBV5-6 with TRBJ1-2; no firm D call. The CDR3 consists of 16 residues. With 0 bases removed from V and 1 base from J, the gap between germline ends came to 13 bases. CDR1 and CDR2 (germline): SGHDT, YYEEEE. This CDR3 reads CASSLGSFGVNYGYTF. The CDR3 bases are TGTGCCAGCAGCTTGGGTTCCTTTGGAGTTAACTATGGCTACACCTTC.

This sequence joins TRBV9 and TRBJ2-3, with no clear D. V was trimmed by 0 bases and J by 9 bases, leaving 14 bases between them. The CDR3 runs 14 residues. Germline CDR1 is SGDLS and CDR2 is YYNGEE. The CDR3 nucleotides read TGTGCCAGCAGCGTAGAGGTGGCGGATTCAACGCAGTATTTT. As protein: CASSVEVADSTQYF.

This clone was detected only a few times. DNA for the CDR3: TGTGCCAGCAGCCAAGACCGGGACAGGGGATTCTACTATGGCTACACCTTC. Translating gives CASSQDRDRGFYYGYTF. The chain has TRBV4-2 and TRBJ1-2; 10 positions agree with TRBD1. V shed 0 bases, J shed 3 bases, and the junction held 7 bases outside the gene matches. Germline V lookup: CDR1 LGHNA, CDR2 YNFKEQ. CDR3 length equals 17 residues.

The V call is TRBV9, the J call TRBJ1-5; no clear D gene. Trimming left V 0 bases short and J 2 bases short, with 6 bases between. Germline values: CDR1 SGDLS, CDR2 YYNGEE. The CDR3 extends over 14 amino acids. CDR3 sequence reads: CASSVGSGNQPQHF. CDR3 nucleotide sequence: TGTGCCAGCAGCGTAGGTTCTGGCAATCAGCCCCAGCATTTT.

The chain uses TRBV7-8 and TRBJ2-2, with TRBD2 identical over 8 bases. CDR1 SGHVS and CDR2 FQNEAQ come from the germline V gene. There are 17 residues in the CDR3. After removal of 2 bases from V and 1 base from J, the junction contained 6 bases not matched to a gene. The CDR3 region has the DNA TGTGCCAGCAGCTTATTGGTGGCGGGGGGGAACACCGGGGAGCTGTTTTTT. Translating it yields CASSLLVAGGNTGELFF.

This clone was seen only a few times. The genes are TRBV5-1 and TRBJ2-3, with 9 bases fitting TRBD1. The CDR3 is 13 residues long. Germline V gene sequence: CDR1 SGHRS, CDR2 YFSETQ. The V segment lost 5 bases and the J segment 5 bases; nucleotides outside the gene matches: 3. The DNA for the CDR3 is TGCGCCAGCAGACAGGGGGCAGTAGATACGCAGTATTTT. It codes for CASRQGAVDTQYF.

The gene calls are TRBV6-6 and TRBJ1-1, with 8 bases matching TRBD1. Unmatched junction bases numbered 6, after V lost 8 bases and J lost 4 bases. The CDR3 is 13 amino acids. Germline V gives CDR1 MNHNY, CDR2 SVGAGI (reference sequence). The DNA of the CDR3 is TGTGCCAGCCTCTCAGGGGGCGGCACTGAAGCTTTCTTT. The encoded protein is CASLSGGGTEAFF.

V usage is TRBV6-5 and J usage is TRBJ2-5; the match to TRBD1 covers 11 bases. The J call may be in error: the DNA end matches TRBJ2-7 better. The germline V gene has CDR1 MNHEY and CDR2 SVGAGI. The CDR3 runs to 14 residues. CDR3: CASSRDRGIIEQYF. The CDR3 nucleotides read TGTGCCAGCAGTCGGGACAGGGGGATCATCGAGCAGTACTTC.

The gene calls are TRBV10-3 and TRBJ2-1; 8 nucleotides match TRBD1. Germline lookup yields CDR1 ENHRY and CDR2 SYGVKD. Germline trimming cut 6 bases from V and 3 bases from J; bases unmatched to any gene: 7. This CDR3 contains 15 residues. Here the CDR3 DNA reads TGTGCCATCAGGCGACAGGGGACCTACTACAATGAGCAGTTCTTC. Translated, it gives CAIRRQGTYYNEQFF.

The chain recombines TRBV7-2 with TRBJ2-7; D is possibly TRBD2 (6 bases). Germline lookup yields CDR1 SGHTA and CDR2 FQGNSA. Trimming cost V 1 base and J 1 base, with 11 bases left between them. There are 15 residues in the CDR3. CDR3 protein: CASSLDGGESYEQYF. The CDR3 bases are TGTGCCAGCAGCTTAGACGGGGGAGAGTCCTACGAGCAGTACTTC.

Of note for this clone: The junction departs from germline at one end; a sequencing error may be responsible. V usage is TRBV9 and J usage is TRBJ1-2, with TRBD1 matching over 10 bases. CDR1 SGDLS and CDR2 YYNGEE come from the germline V gene. The CDR3 spans 14 residues. Written as DNA, the CDR3 is TGTGCCAGCGCCCTCGGGACAGGGGACTATGGCCACACCTTC. It encodes CASALGTGDYGHTF.

The CDR3 coding sequence is TGTGCCAGCAAATTAGGACTAGTTGACGGGGAGCAGTACTTC. Its protein product is CASKLGLVDGEQYF. The rearrangement links TRBV28 to TRBJ2-7; 7 positions agree with TRBD2. The CDR3 contains 14 residues. The ends lost 7 bases at V and 7 bases at J; junction bases unmatched: 13. Germline CDR1 reads MDHEN; CDR2 reads SYDVKM.

The J gene is TRBJ2-1, the V gene TRBV14, with D possibly being TRBD2 (6 bases). This CDR3 region has 14 residues. The germline V and J ends were trimmed by 4 bases and 1 base, with 8 bases remaining between them. The germline V gene encodes CDR1 SGHDN and CDR2 FVKESK. The CDR3 DNA sequence: TGTGCCAGCAGCCGGGGAGGATCCTACAATGAGCAGTTCTTC. Residues: CASSRGGSYNEQFF.

The chain recombines TRBV5-1 with TRBJ1-1; tentatively, D is TRBD1 (5 bases). This CDR3 contains 14 residues. Germline assignment: CDR1 SGHRS and CDR2 YFSETQ. V was trimmed by 0 bases and J by 7 bases, leaving 13 bases between them. The CDR3 coding sequence is TGCGCCAGCAGCTTGGGGGGGGGAGGATATGAAGCTTTCTTT. Translated, it gives CASSLGGGGYEAFF.

The gene calls are TRBV7-2 and TRBJ2-3; no definite D call. V shed 8 bases and J shed 3 bases, with 9 bases lying between them. The CDR3 is 12 amino acids. Per germline, CDR1 SGHTA and CDR2 FQGNSA. The CDR3 region has the DNA TGTGCCAGCGGCCCGAGGACAGATACGCAGTATTTT. Its translation: CASGPRTDTQYF.

V usage is TRBV2 and J usage is TRBJ1-6; 10 nucleotides match TRBD1. The CDR3 covers 16 residues. After removal of 5 bases from V and 7 bases from J, the junction contained 8 bases not matched to a gene. CDR1 and CDR2 from the germline V gene are SNHLY and FYNNEI. In nucleotides, the CDR3 is TGTGCCAGCAGTCGAGACAGGGGGCGCGGGAATTCACCCCTCCACTTT. Encoded protein: CASSRDRGRGNSPLHF. Full variable domain (outside the CDR3, taken from reference TRBV2 and TRBJ1-6): EPEVTQTPSHQVTQMGQEVILRCVPISNHLYFYWYRQILGQKVEFLVSFYNNEISEKSEIFDDQFSVERPDGSNFTLKIRSTKLEDSAMYFCASSRDRGRGNSPLHFGNGTRLTVT.

The chain joins TRBV11-3 to TRBJ1-2; tentatively, D is TRBD1 (5 bases). This CDR3 region has 14 residues. With 3 bases removed from V and 4 bases from J, the gap between germline ends came to 12 bases. The germline CDR1 and CDR2 sequences are SGHNT and YENEEA. This CDR3 is CASSLGRGVYGYTF. CDR3 in DNA: TGTGCCAGCAGCTTGGGACGGGGGGTCTATGGCTACACCTTC.